These T cell receptor beta chains were read from a single sample in a study of early T cells in non-severe SARS-CoV-2 infection. TCRdb itself ran the 5' RACE reads through MiXCR, one entry per CDR3 protein. The sample shows about 110,000 distinct CDR3 sequences, about 12% of them seen only once. Sequenced material: whole blood, taken at baseline. The origin of the receptors is an adult who was a healthcare worker with PCR-confirmed SARS-CoV-2 infection or an uninfected control (not recorded which). CDR3s include the opening cysteine and the closing phenylalanine or tryptophan. Fields, in order: V gene, D gene, clone size, J gene, CDR3 DNA, CDR3 protein. A D gene is named only where the DNA matches it firmly. Clone size is stated in some rows and not others, as once, few, many or a class when expanded.

TRBV5-1,NA,many,TRBJ1-4,TGCGCCAGCAGCGCCCCCGGATCTAATGAAAAACTGTTTTTT,CASSAPGSNEKLFF
TRBV20-1,NA,few,TRBJ2-7,TGCAGTGCTCACACCGGGCGCGACATCGACCTTTACGAGCAGTACTTC,CSAHTGRDIDLYEQYF
TRBV2,NA,NA,TRBJ1-1,TGTGCCAGCATTTACACTGAAGCTTTCTTT,CASIYTEAFF
TRBV29-1,TRBD1,NA,TRBJ1-2,TGCAGCGTATCGACAGGGGGAAATGGCTATGGCTACACCTTC,CSVSTGGNGYGYTF
TRBV29-1,NA,few,TRBJ2-5,TGCAGCGTTGATCCCGTAGGGGTCGAGACCCAGTACTTC,CSVDPVGVETQYF
TRBV6-5,NA,few,TRBJ2-2,TGTGCCAGCAGGGCGCCAGCTGTTCGGGAGCTGTTTTTT,CASRAPAVRELFF
TRBV20-1,NA,NA,TRBJ1-1,TGCAGTGCTGCCGCCGGGCTGGGGACTGAAGCTTTCTTT,CSAAAGLGTEAFF
TRBV18,NA,few,TRBJ1-1,TGTGCCAGCTCACCGGATCGGGGGCTCGACACTGAAGCTTTCTTT,CASSPDRGLDTEAFF
TRBV27,NA,few,TRBJ1-4,TGTGCCAGCAGTCGGAGGGAGGGGGGGGAAAAACTGTTTTTT,CASSRREGGEKLFF
TRBV10-3,TRBD1,few,TRBJ1-1,TGTGCCATCAGTGAGCAAGGGACAGGGAACACTGAAGCTTTCTTT,CAISEQGTGNTEAFF
TRBV4-1,NA,once,TRBJ1-1,TGCGCCAGCTCGAGGGACCCCATGAACACTGAAGCTTTCTTT,CASSRDPMNTEAFF
TRBV6-5,TRBD1,NA,TRBJ2-4,TGTGCCAGCAGAACTAGGACAGGGAGCCTAGCCAAAAACATTCAGTACTTC,CASRTRTGSLAKNIQYF
TRBV10-2,NA,few,TRBJ1-1,TGCGCCAGCAGAGATAACCAAGCCGCAACCGATACTGAAGCTTTCTTT,CASRDNQAATDTEAFF
TRBV7-3,NA,few,TRBJ2-7,TGTGCCAGCAGCGCACAACTTCGAGGGAGCTCCTACGAGCAGTACTTC,CASSAQLRGSSYEQYF
TRBV7-2,NA,NA,TRBJ1-6,TGTGCCAGCAGCTTAGGTGGGGTGGTACCCCTCCACTTT,CASSLGGVVPLHF
TRBV7-8,NA,few,TRBJ2-2,TGTGCCAGCAGCCAGTCGAACACCGGGGAGCTGTTTTTT,CASSQSNTGELFF
TRBV28,NA,NA,TRBJ1-3,TGTGTCAGCAGGAAACAGACCTCTGAAAACACCATATATTTT,CVSRKQTSENTIYF
TRBV28,NA,NA,TRBJ2-7,TGTGCCAGCAGTGTCGAGGGGGAGCAGTACTTC,CASSVEGEQYF
TRBV4-2,TRBD1,many,TRBJ1-2,TGTGCCAGCAGCCAAGATGCGGTAGGGGGCAGTGGCTACACCTTC,CASSQDAVGGSGYTF
TRBV18,TRBD2,NA,TRBJ2-1,TGTGCCAGCTCACCAGAGCGGGAGGGTTACAATGAGCAGTTCTTC,CASSPEREGYNEQFF